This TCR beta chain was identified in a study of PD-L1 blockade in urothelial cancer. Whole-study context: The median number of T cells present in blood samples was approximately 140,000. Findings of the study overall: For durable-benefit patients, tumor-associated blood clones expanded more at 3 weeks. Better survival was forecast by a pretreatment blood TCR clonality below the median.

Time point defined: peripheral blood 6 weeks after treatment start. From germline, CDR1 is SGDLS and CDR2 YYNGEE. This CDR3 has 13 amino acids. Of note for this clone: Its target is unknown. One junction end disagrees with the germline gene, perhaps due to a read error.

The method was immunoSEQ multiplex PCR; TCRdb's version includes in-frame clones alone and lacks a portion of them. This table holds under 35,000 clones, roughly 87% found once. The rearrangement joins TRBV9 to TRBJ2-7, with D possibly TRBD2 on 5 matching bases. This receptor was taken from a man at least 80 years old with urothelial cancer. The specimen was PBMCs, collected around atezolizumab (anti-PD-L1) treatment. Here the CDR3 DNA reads TGTGCCAGCAGCGTAGACGGACGGGCGGGCCTAAACTTC. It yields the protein CASSVDGRAGLNF.